This is a list of T cell receptor beta chains from one sample in a study of T cell repertoires in cytomegalovirus infection. A single record per CDR3 protein comes from TCRdb applying MiXCR to the reads. This table holds 400,000 to 550,000 distinct CDR3 sequences, 10% to 12% found once. Sample: PBMCs. These receptors all stem from a human donor in good health (CMV status not recorded). Some clones in this sample may be carry-over from other donors' samples. Each CDR3 is given with its conserved first and last residue. The D gene is left open where the match is weak. Rows give clone size only sometimes, using once, few, many, or a class for an expanded clone.

cdr3_nt	cdr3_aa	v_call	j_call	clone_size	d_call
TGTGCCAGCAGGACCTCCGGACAGGGTCGTGGCTACACCTTC	CASRTSGQGRGYTF	TRBV6-2/TRBV6-3	TRBJ1-2	many	TRBD1
TGCGCCAGCAGCTCTCATGATGAAGCTTTCTTT	CASSSHDEAFF	TRBV5-1	TRBJ1-1	many	.
TGTGCCAGCAGCCCTCGGGCCCCAGTCACAGATACGCAGTATTTT	CASSPRAPVTDTQYF	TRBV12-3/TRBV12-4	TRBJ2-3	.	.
TGTGCCACCAGCAGGACGGACGGGAAATTATATGGCTACACCTTC	CATSRTDGKLYGYTF	TRBV15	TRBJ1-2	few	.
TGCGCCAGCAGTGTCAGGACAGGGCTGGAGACCCAGTACTTC	CASSVRTGLETQYF	TRBV10-2	TRBJ2-5	.	TRBD1
TGTGCCTGGAGTCGGAAGGGGGCGGGGGGGGAGCTGTTTTTT	CAWSRKGAGGELFF	TRBV30	TRBJ2-2	.	.
TGCGCCAGCAGCTTGGCCCTCGGGGGGCTGAACACCGGGGAGCTGTTTTTT	CASSLALGGLNTGELFF	TRBV5-1	TRBJ2-2	many	.
TGCAGCGTATACGACAGGGGGAACACTGAAGCTTTCTTT	CSVYDRGNTEAFF	TRBV29-1	TRBJ1-1	few	TRBD1
TGCGCCAGCAGCCTCTATGAGACAGGGCCTTATGGCTACACCTTC	CASSLYETGPYGYTF	TRBV5-1	TRBJ1-2	.	TRBD1
TGTGCCAGCAGTGAAAGGCCATCCAGCAATCAGCCCCAGCATTTT	CASSERPSSNQPQHF	TRBV6-1	TRBJ1-5	many	.
TGTGCCAGCAGTTTAGTAGAAAACGGGGAGCTGTTTTTT	CASSLVENGELFF	TRBV12-3/TRBV12-4	TRBJ2-2	many	.
TGTGCCAGCAGCTCTAGCGGGGGGACAGATACGCAGTATTTT	CASSSSGGTDTQYF	TRBV7-9	TRBJ2-3	many	TRBD2
TGTGCCAGCAGTGCGACAGGGTCGAACGTAGATACGCAGTATTTT	CASSATGSNVDTQYF	TRBV25-1	TRBJ2-3	many	TRBD1
TGTGCCAGCAGCCAAGAATACCGGGCCCAGATATTAGGAGCTTTCTTT	CASSQEYRAQILGAFF	TRBV3-1	TRBJ1-1	.	.
TGCAGTGCTAGAGATCGTGACAATAGCAATCAGCCCCAGCATTTT	CSARDRDNSNQPQHF	TRBV20-1	TRBJ1-5	.	.
TGTACCAGCAGAGAAGGGGGGTCCTACGAGCAGTACTTC	CTSREGGSYEQYF	TRBV6-5	TRBJ2-7	.	.
TGTGCCTGGAGTAGAGGGACTAGCCGCAATGAGCAGTTCTTC	CAWSRGTSRNEQFF	TRBV30	TRBJ2-1	.	TRBD2
TGTGCCAGCAGTGATACGGGACAGGGAAAGGGGCAGTTCTTC	CASSDTGQGKGQFF	TRBV6-1	TRBJ2-1	many	TRBD1
TGTGCCAGCAGCTTAGGCACAGGGTCCCAGATCTACGAGCAGTACTTC	CASSLGTGSQIYEQYF	TRBV7-6	TRBJ2-7	many	.
TGCGCCAGCAGCTCAAACAGGCAAACTGAAGCTTTCTTT	CASSSNRQTEAFF	TRBV5-1	TRBJ1-1	few	.
TGCGCCAGCAGCTTTAGGGGGAGCGCCAACACCGGGGAGCTGTTTTTT	CASSFRGSANTGELFF	TRBV5-1	TRBJ2-2	.	.
TGTGCCAGCAGCCGTGGACTAGCGGGAGGTAATGGCCAAGAGACCCAGTACTTC	CASSRGLAGGNGQETQYF	TRBV12-3/TRBV12-4	TRBJ2-5	many	TRBD2
TGTGCCAGCATTTTAGCGGGAGGCGGCCACAATGAGCAGTTCTTC	CASILAGGGHNEQFF	TRBV7-9	TRBJ2-1	many	TRBD2
TGTGCCAGCAGCTTGCAAAGTCCGGGACAGGGCCCCCAACACTTC	CASSLQSPGQGPQHF	TRBV5-4	TRBJ2-5	few	TRBD1
TGTGCCAGCAGCTTAGAATGGGGACCCTCAAATGAGCAGTTCTTC	CASSLEWGPSNEQFF	TRBV11-2	TRBJ2-1	many	.
TGTGCCAGCAGCCCTGAGGAGCCCTCTGGAAACACCATATATTTT	CASSPEEPSGNTIYF	TRBV9	TRBJ1-3	few	.
TGCGCCAGCAGAGGAGCGGGACAGGGCGACTATGGCTACACCTTC	CASRGAGQGDYGYTF	TRBV5-1	TRBJ1-2	.	TRBD1
TGTGCCAGCAATGATCCGCCGGGGACAGGGTCTAATGAGCAGTTCTTC	CASNDPPGTGSNEQFF	TRBV6-5	TRBJ2-1	.	TRBD1
TGTGCCAGCAGTTTAGCGCCCGGGACCCGAGGAACTGAAGCTTTCTTT	CASSLAPGTRGTEAFF	TRBV12-3/TRBV12-4	TRBJ1-1	many	.
TGTGCCAGTAGCATCGGGCGCACTAATGAAAAACTGTTTTTT	CASSIGRTNEKLFF	TRBV19	TRBJ1-4	few	.
TGTGCCAGCAGTAAGGGCCCCCTGTGGTCACCCCTCCACTTT	CASSKGPLWSPLHF	TRBV6-1	TRBJ1-6	many	.
TGTGCCATCAGGGGGACAGAGAATCAGCCCCAGCATTTT	CAIRGTENQPQHF	TRBV10-3	TRBJ1-5	many	TRBD1
TGTGCCTGGAGTGTCCTCAGGGGCTACGAGCAGTACTTC	CAWSVLRGYEQYF	TRBV30	TRBJ2-7	many	.
TGTGCCAGTAGTATAAGGGGGAGTTACAATCAGCCCCAGCATTTT	CASSIRGSYNQPQHF	TRBV19	TRBJ1-5	few	.
TGTGCCAGTAGTATTATGGCAGAGTTAAACACTGAAGCTTTCTTT	CASSIMAELNTEAFF	TRBV19	TRBJ1-1	few	.
TGTGCCAGCAGTCTGACAGGGGGCCCCCCAGATACGCAGTATTTT	CASSLTGGPPDTQYF	TRBV28	TRBJ2-3	many	TRBD1
TGTGCCACTCAGCGGGAGGGGAGCGCAGATACGCAGTATTTT	CATQREGSADTQYF	TRBV2	TRBJ2-3	.	TRBD2
TGTGCCAGCAGCATCGGGACAGGGGAGCGCTACACCTTC	CASSIGTGERYTF	TRBV11-2	TRBJ1-2	.	TRBD1
TGTGCCAGTAGTCCGGGACAGGGTAGTCGCTATGGCTACACCTTC	CASSPGQGSRYGYTF	TRBV19	TRBJ1-2	many	TRBD1
TGCAGTGCTAGAGAATGGGGCCCCAGGGAGACCCAGTACTTC	CSAREWGPRETQYF	TRBV20-1	TRBJ2-5	many	.
TGTGCCACCAGTCCGGGTAGGGGATTTAATCAGCCCCAGCATTTT	CATSPGRGFNQPQHF	TRBV15	TRBJ1-5	many	.
TGCAGTGCTAGAGATCTGGTATTTTCCCAGCATTTT	CSARDLVFSQHF	TRBV20-1	TRBJ1-5	.	.
TGTGCCAGTCGGGAAGGTTATCAATTTTCTTCACCCCTCCACTTT	CASREGYQFSSPLHF	TRBV2	TRBJ1-6	.	.
TGCAGTGTTGGACCTACAGGGACCCAGTACTTC	CSVGPTGTQYF	TRBV20-1	TRBJ2-5	few	.
TGTGCCAGCAGCTTAGTAGCGGGCAATGAGCAGTTCTTC	CASSLVAGNEQFF	TRBV11-2	TRBJ2-1	many	TRBD2
TGTGCCAGCAGCTTTAGCGGGGCCAAAAACATTCAGTACTTC	CASSFSGAKNIQYF	TRBV11-1	TRBJ2-4	many	TRBD2
TGTGCCAGCAGTTACGACAGCAACTATGGCTACACCTTC	CASSYDSNYGYTF	TRBV6-5	TRBJ1-2	many	.
TGTGCCAGCAGCTTTGGGCCGAGCTCCTACAATGAGCAGTTCTTC	CASSFGPSSYNEQFF	TRBV11-3	TRBJ2-1	many	.
TGCAGTGCTAGCGGTCTGGGACAGCCCCAGCATTTT	CSASGLGQPQHF	TRBV20-1	TRBJ1-5	many	.
TGTGCCATCAGTGAGTCCCGGGGGGCCCCGGTTTTC	CAISESRGAPVF	TRBV10-3	TRBJ2-7	many	.
TGTGCCAGCAGCTTATTGGCCGGGACAGGGTCAGAAAAACTGTTTTTT	CASSLLAGTGSEKLFF	TRBV6-6	TRBJ1-4	many	TRBD1